The rows below give T cell receptor beta chains drawn from one sample of a study of shared clonotypes between healthy human individuals. Only in-frame clones appear in the TCRdb table, and some are missing; sequencing was by immunoSEQ multiplex PCR. This table holds 2 million to 2.5 million clones, 93% found once. Source material: naive CD4+ T cells from PBMCs. These receptors were obtained from a man in his late teens or twenties in good health. Some clones in this sample may be carry-over from other donors' samples. Both conserved end residues are part of each CDR3. The D gene is left open where the match is weak. A row's size may be missing; if present it is once, few, many or a size class.

j_call | d_call | clone_size | v_call | cdr3_nt | cdr3_aa
TRBJ1-4 | - | once | TRBV15 | TGTGCCCTGGGAGAGCTGAATGAAAAACTGTTTTTT | CALGELNEKLFF
TRBJ1-3 | - | - | TRBV5-1 | TGCGCCAGCAGCTTGGCCGGGACCGCGGGAAACACCATATATTTT | CASSLAGTAGNTIYF
TRBJ2-7 | TRBD2 | - | TRBV7-9 | TGTGCCAGCAGCTTAGGTGCGGGAGCCACCTACAAGCAGTACTTC | CASSLGAGATYKQYF
TRBJ2-2 | TRBD2 | - | TRBV5-1 | TGCGCCAGCAGCACGCTAGCGGGAGCCTATCCCGGGGAGCTGTTTTTT | CASSTLAGAYPGELFF
TRBJ2-1 | TRBD1 | - | TRBV18 | TGTGCCAGCTCCCCGACAGGGGGCAGTCTTAGCAATGAGCAGTTCTTC | CASSPTGGSLSNEQFF
TRBJ2-7 | - | - | TRBV9 | TGTGCCAGCAGCGCGGTAGGAGACAGACCGGCCGAGCAGTACTTC | CASSAVGDRPAEQYF
TRBJ1-3 | TRBD1 | - | TRBV18 | TGTGCCAGCTCACCACAGGACAGGCCACCCTCTGGAAACACCATATATTTT | CASSPQDRPPSGNTIYF
TRBJ2-1 | TRBD2 | - | TRBV11-3 | TGTGCCAGCAGCGACAGGACTAGCGGGAGTATCCATGAGCAGTTCTTC | CASSDRTSGSIHEQFF
TRBJ1-1 | TRBD1 | few | TRBV7-9 | TGTGCCAGCAGCCAGGGGCGGACAGGCGGCTTCAACTTT | CASSQGRTGGFNF
TRBJ2-1 | TRBD2 | - | TRBV19 | TGTGCCAGTAGAAACCCCCCAGCGGGAGAGGGGAATGAGCAGTTCTTC | CASRNPPAGEGNEQFF
TRBJ2-7 | - | - | TRBV14 | TGTGCCAGCAGCCCTGGGACCGGTACCTCCTACGAGCAGTACTTC | CASSPGTGTSYEQYF
TRBJ1-4 | TRBD1 | - | TRBV2 | TGTGCCAGCAGTGAAGCGGGGCCGGGACAGGGAGAAAAACTGTTTTTT | CASSEAGPGQGEKLFF
TRBJ1-5 | - | - | TRBV18 | TGTGCCAGCTCACCAGCGGGCTCTCCAACGCCCCAGCATTTT | CASSPAGSPTPQHF
TRBJ2-1 | - | - | TRBV7-2 | TGTGCCAGCAGCTTAGGGGACACGCTCTACAATGAGCAGTTCTTC | CASSLGDTLYNEQFF
TRBJ2-1 | TRBD2 | - | TRBV7-9 | TGTGCCAGCAGCTTACCATCAGGGACTAGTCTTAATGAGCAGTTCTTC | CASSLPSGTSLNEQFF
TRBJ1-2 | - | - | TRBV28 | TGTGCCAGCAGATTAGCGGGGGCAGGAGGAGGCTACACCTTC | CASRLAGAGGGYTF
TRBJ2-7 | - | - | TRBV7-6 | TGTGCCAGCAGCTTGGCGAGCTCCTACGAGCAGTACTTC | CASSLASSYEQYF
TRBJ1-2 | - | - | TRBV5-1 | TGCGCCAGCAGCGGCGATAAGAACTATGGCTACACCTTC | CASSGDKNYGYTF
TRBJ2-3 | TRBD2 | - | TRBV11-3 | TGTGCCAGCAGCCCGGGGGGGCACGCTAGCACAGATACGCAGTATTTT | CASSPGGHASTDTQYF
TRBJ1-1 | - | - | TRBV2 | TGTGCCAGCACTGTAAAACAGAACACTGAAGCTTTCTTT | CASTVKQNTEAFF
TRBJ2-5 | TRBD1 | - | TRBV5-4 | TGTGCCAGCAGCCATCGACAGGGATCGCGAGAGACCCAGTACTTC | CASSHRQGSRETQYF
TRBJ2-5 | TRBD1 | - | TRBV5-1 | TGCGCCAGCAGCCCTGACAGGGGGGAGACCCAGTACTTC | CASSPDRGETQYF
TRBJ2-1 | - | - | TRBV29-1 | TGCAGCGTTGCGAGGGATGAGCAGTTCTTC | CSVARDEQFF
TRBJ1-1 | - | - | TRBV5-4 | TGTGCCAGCAGCTCCCCGGGGACTGAAGCTTTCTTT | CASSSPGTEAFF
TRBJ2-1 | TRBD1 | - | TRBV9 | TGTGCCAGCAGCACGGACAGGGCCACTTACAATGAGCAGTTCTTC | CASSTDRATYNEQFF
TRBJ2-1 | - | - | TRBV11-2 | TGTGCCAGCAGCCGCGGGTGGCCAGGGTTGAATGAGCAGTTCTTC | CASSRGWPGLNEQFF
TRBJ2-1 | TRBD2 | - | TRBV4-2 | TGTGCCAGCAGCCAAGATGGGACTAGGAGCAATGAGCAGTTCTTC | CASSQDGTRSNEQFF
TRBJ2-3 | TRBD1 | - | TRBV28 | TGTGCCACCCTAGACAGGGGGCGTTTAAATACGCAGTATTTT | CATLDRGRLNTQYF
TRBJ2-1 | TRBD2 | - | TRBV7-9 | TGTGCCAGCAGCTTAGGTGCTAGCGGGTGGGACAATGAGCAGTTCTTC | CASSLGASGWDNEQFF
TRBJ2-3 | - | few | TRBV9 | TGTGCCAGCAGCGTAGAGGGTAATTCCGATACGCAGTATTTT | CASSVEGNSDTQYF
TRBJ2-5 | - | few | TRBV2 | TGTGCCAGCAGTGAGTTCCCGGGCCAAGAGACCCAGTACTTC | CASSEFPGQETQYF
TRBJ1-1 | - | - | TRBV2 | TGTGCCAGCAGAGCTACAAGGGATTCTGAAGCTTTCTTT | CASRATRDSEAFF
TRBJ2-5 | TRBD1 | - | TRBV11-1 | TGTGCCAGCAGCCCCCTCCCGACAGGGGGCCAAGAGACCCAGTACTTC | CASSPLPTGGQETQYF
TRBJ2-2 | TRBD2 | - | TRBV5-4 | TGTGCCAGCAGCGGCGGAGGTCTAGCGGGAGACACCGGGGAGCTGTTTTTT | CASSGGGLAGDTGELFF
TRBJ2-7 | - | - | TRBV4-2 | TGTGCCAGCAGCCAATTTGGGGCAGGGGACACCTACGAGCAGTACTTC | CASSQFGAGDTYEQYF
TRBJ2-7 | - | - | TRBV28 | TGTGCCAGCAACACCCAATCGGGACTTCCACGGGAGCAGTACTTC | CASNTQSGLPREQYF
TRBJ2-1 | TRBD2 | - | TRBV5-1 | TGCGCCAGCAGCCTTAGCCTGGGACTAGCGGGAGGGTCTGAGCAGTTCTTC | CASSLSLGLAGGSEQFF
TRBJ2-5 | - | once | TRBV5-8 | TGTGCCAGCACCCTAGGACAGTTTCAAGAGACCCAGTACTTC | CASTLGQFQETQYF
TRBJ1-2 | - | once | TRBV5-4 | TGTGCCAGCAGCTTGAGGGGAGGGAACTATGGCTACACCTTC | CASSLRGGNYGYTF
TRBJ2-2 | - | - | TRBV28 | TGTGCCAGCAGTTTGTCGGGGTCCGGGGAGCTGTTTTTT | CASSLSGSGELFF
TRBJ2-7 | - | - | TRBV9 | TGTGCCAGCAGCGTAGATCCGGCAGCTGGGGGCGAGCAGTACTTC | CASSVDPAAGGEQYF
TRBJ1-5 | TRBD1 | - | TRBV4-1 | TGCGCCAGCAGCCAGCCGGGACAGGGTCAACAGCCCCAGCATTTT | CASSQPGQGQQPQHF
TRBJ1-5 | - | - | TRBV18 | TGTGCCAGCTCACCGACTTCGGATAGCAATCAGCCCCAGCATTTT | CASSPTSDSNQPQHF
TRBJ2-5 | - | - | TRBV5-8 | TGTGCCAGCAGCTGGGGCGGGCGCACCCAAGAGACCCAGTACTTC | CASSWGGRTQETQYF
TRBJ2-5 | - | - | TRBV5-1 | TGCGCCAGCAGCTTGGTCTCGCAGGAAGAGACCCAGTACTTC | CASSLVSQEETQYF
TRBJ1-2 | - | - | TRBV29-1 | TGCAGCGTTGAAGATCGTTGGCAGGGGAATCTCGGCTACACCTTC | CSVEDRWQGNLGYTF